This T cell receptor beta chain was found in a study of blood T cells in healthy people across ages. Peripheral blood samples of around 9.8 milliliters were drawn from each donor. Per individual sample, total RNA of at least 5.5 micrograms was extracted. The study's findings and limits: Older age coincided with a roughly linear decline in TCR beta diversity per million T cells. Diversity figures based on one million T cells were deemed too low.

This clonotype has only a few counts. Its cognate antigen is unknown. The second PCR ran about 6 to 11 cycles with a sample-barcoded 5' primer and J-beta primers. MiXCR, applied by TCRdb to the 5' RACE reads, yields one record per CDR3 protein. The sample contains about 1.8 million distinct CDR3 sequences, 40% to 55% of which appear only once. The CDR3 consists of 15 residues. Germline CDR1 reads MNHEY; CDR2 reads SVGEGT. J gave up 0 bases and V 2 bases, and 3 bases lay outside the gene matches. The genes are TRBV6-2 or TRBV6-3 and TRBJ2-7; TRBD1 matches 8 bases. Sample: blood. The receptor's source is a woman aged 40-49 years in good health. In DNA, the CDR3 is TGTGCCAGCAGTTACGACGGACAGGGCTCCTACGAGCAGTACTTC. Its protein is CASSYDGQGSYEQYF.